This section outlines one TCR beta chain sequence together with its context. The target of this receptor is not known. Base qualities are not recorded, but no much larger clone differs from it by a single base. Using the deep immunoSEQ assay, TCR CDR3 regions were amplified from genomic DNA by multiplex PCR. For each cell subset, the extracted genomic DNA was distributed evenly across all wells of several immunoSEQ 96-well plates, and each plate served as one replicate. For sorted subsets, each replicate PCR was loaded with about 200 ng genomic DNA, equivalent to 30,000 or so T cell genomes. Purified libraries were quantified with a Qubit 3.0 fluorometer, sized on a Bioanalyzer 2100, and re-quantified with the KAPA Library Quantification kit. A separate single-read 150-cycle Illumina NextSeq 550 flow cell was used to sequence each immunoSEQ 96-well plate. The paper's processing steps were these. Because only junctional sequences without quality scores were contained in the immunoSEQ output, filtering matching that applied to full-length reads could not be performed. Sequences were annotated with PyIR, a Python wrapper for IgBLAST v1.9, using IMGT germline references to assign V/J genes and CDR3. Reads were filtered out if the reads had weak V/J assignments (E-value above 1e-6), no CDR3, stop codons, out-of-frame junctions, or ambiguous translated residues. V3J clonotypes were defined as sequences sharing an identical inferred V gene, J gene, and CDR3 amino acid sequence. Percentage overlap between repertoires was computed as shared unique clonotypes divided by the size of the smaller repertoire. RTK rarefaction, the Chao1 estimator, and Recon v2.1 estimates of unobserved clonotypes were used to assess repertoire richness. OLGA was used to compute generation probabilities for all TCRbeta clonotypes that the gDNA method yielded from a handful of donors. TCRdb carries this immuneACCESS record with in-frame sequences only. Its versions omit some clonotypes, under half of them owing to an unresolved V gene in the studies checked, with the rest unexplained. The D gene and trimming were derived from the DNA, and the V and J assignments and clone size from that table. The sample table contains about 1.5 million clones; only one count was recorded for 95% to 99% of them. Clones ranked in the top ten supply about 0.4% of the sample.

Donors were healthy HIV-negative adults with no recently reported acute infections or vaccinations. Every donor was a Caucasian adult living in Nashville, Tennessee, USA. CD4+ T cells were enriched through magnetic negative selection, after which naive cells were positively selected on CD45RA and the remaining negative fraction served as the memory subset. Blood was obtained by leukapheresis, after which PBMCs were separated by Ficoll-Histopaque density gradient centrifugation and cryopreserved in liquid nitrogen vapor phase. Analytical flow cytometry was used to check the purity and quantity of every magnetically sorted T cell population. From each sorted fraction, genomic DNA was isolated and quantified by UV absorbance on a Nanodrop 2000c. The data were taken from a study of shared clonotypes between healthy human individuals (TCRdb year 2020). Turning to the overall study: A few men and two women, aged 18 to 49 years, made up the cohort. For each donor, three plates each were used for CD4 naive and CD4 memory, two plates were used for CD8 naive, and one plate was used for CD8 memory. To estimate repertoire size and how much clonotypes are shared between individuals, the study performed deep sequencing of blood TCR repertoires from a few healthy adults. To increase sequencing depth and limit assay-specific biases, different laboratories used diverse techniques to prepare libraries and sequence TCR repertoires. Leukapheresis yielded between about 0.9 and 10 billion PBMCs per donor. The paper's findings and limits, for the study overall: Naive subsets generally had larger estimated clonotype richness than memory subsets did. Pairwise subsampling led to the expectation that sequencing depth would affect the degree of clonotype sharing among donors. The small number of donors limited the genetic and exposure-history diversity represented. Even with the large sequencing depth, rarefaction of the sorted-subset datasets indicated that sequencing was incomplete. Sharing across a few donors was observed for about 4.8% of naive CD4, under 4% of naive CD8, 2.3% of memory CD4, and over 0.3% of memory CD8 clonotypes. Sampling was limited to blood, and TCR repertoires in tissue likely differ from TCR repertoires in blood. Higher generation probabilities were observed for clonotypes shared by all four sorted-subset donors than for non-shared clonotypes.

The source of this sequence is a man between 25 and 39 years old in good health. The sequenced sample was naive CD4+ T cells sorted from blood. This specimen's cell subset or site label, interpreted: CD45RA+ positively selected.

The CDR3 protein: CASSAGTVPYEQYF. The DNA reads as follows: TGCGCCAGCAGTGCCGGGACAGTACCCTACGAGCAGTACTTC. The rearranged segments are TRBV10-1 and TRBJ2-7; 7 bases in the junction line up with TRBD1. Germline trimming amounts to 4 bases on V and 2 bases on J, with 5 as the count of junction bases outside the gene matches. The germline V gene (reference sequence) supplies CDR1 WNHNN and CDR2 SYGVQD. The CDR3 runs 14 amino acids, cysteine and phenylalanine included. This entry keeps only the CDR3 DNA: 42 bases, framed from base 1.